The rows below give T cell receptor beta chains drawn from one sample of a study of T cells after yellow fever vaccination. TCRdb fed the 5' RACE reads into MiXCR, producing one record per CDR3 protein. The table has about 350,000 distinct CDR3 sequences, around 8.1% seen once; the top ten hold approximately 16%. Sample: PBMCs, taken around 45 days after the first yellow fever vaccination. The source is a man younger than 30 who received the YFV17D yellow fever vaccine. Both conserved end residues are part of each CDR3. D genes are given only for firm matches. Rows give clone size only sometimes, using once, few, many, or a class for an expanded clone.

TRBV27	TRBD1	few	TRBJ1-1	CASSLLPLLRDRGPEAFF	TGTGCCAGCAGTCTACTCCCCCTTCTCCGGGACAGGGGGCCTGAAGCTTTCTTT
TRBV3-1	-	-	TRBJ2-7	CASSPTSLGRAYEQYF	TGTGCCAGCAGCCCAACGAGCCTCGGCAGGGCCTACGAGCAGTACTTC
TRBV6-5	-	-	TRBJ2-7	CASSYNVENEQYF	TGTGCCAGCAGTTATAATGTGGAGAACGAGCAGTACTTC
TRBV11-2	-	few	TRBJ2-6	CASSSIKGSSGANVLTF	TGTGCCAGCAGCTCGATCAAGGGAAGCTCTGGGGCCAACGTCCTGACTTTC
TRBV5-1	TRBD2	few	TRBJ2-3	CASSLASRGGTDTQYF	TGCGCCAGCAGCTTGGCCTCGCGGGGGGGCACAGATACGCAGTATTTT
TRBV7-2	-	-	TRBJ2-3	CASSSLGGGGTQYF	TGTGCCAGCAGCTCCCTCGGCGGAGGCGGTACGCAGTATTTT
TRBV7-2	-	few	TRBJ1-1	CASSPRGPPAFF	TGTGCCAGCAGCCCTCGAGGGCCCCCAGCTTTCTTT
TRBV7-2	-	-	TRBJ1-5	CASSFTTGQPQHF	TGTGCCAGCAGCTTCACTACAGGTCAGCCCCAGCATTTT
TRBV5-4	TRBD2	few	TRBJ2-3	CASSLRLADTDTQYF	TGTGCCAGCAGCTTGAGGCTAGCGGATACAGATACGCAGTATTTT
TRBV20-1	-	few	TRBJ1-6	CSARAVDGHYNSPLHF	TGCAGTGCTAGAGCTGTGGACGGGCATTATAATTCACCCCTCCACTTT
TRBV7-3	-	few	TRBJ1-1	CASSFGPQGTEAFF	TGTGCCAGCAGCTTCGGACCGCAGGGTACTGAAGCTTTCTTT
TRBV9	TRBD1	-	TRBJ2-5	CASSVGSAGGLETQYF	TGTGCCAGCAGCGTAGGGTCGGCAGGGGGCTTGGAGACCCAGTACTTC
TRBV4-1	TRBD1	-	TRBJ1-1	CASSHRQGDLNTEAFF	TGCGCCAGCAGCCACCGACAGGGGGACCTGAACACTGAAGCTTTCTTT
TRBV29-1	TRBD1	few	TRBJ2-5	CSVEYRGRVETQYF	TGCAGCGTTGAGTACAGGGGACGGGTAGAGACCCAGTACTTC
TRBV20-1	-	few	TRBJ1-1	CSASGESNTEAFF	TGCAGTGCTAGCGGGGAGTCGAACACTGAAGCTTTCTTT
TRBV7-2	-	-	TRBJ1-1	CASSLGLSNTEAFF	TGTGCCAGCAGCCTAGGACTGTCAAACACTGAAGCTTTCTTT
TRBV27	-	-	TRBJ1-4	CASSLREGNEKLFF	TGTGCCAGCAGTTTACGGGAGGGTAATGAAAAACTGTTTTTT
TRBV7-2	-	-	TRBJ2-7	CASSRAGPSYEQYF	TGTGCCAGCAGTAGGGCAGGGCCCTCCTACGAGCAGTACTTC
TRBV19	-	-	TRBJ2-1	CASSATSSSYNEQFF	TGTGCCAGTAGTGCGACCTCAAGCTCCTACAATGAGCAGTTCTTC
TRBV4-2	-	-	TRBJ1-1	CASSHLQKNTEAFF	TGTGCCAGCAGCCATTTACAAAAGAACACTGAAGCTTTCTTT
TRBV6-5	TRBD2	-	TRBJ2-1	CASSYSSGGGNEQFF	TGTGCCAGCAGTTACTCGTCCGGGGGAGGGAATGAGCAGTTCTTC
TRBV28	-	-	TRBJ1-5	CASSLERGGNQPQHF	TGTGCCAGCAGTTTAGAAAGGGGAGGCAATCAGCCCCAGCATTTT
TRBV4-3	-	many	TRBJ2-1	CASSPDTNEQFF	TGCGCCAGCAGCCCTGACACAAATGAGCAGTTCTTC
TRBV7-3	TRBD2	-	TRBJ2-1	CASSSAGGRGQYNEQFF	TGTGCCAGCAGTTCCGCGGGGGGGCGGGGCCAATACAATGAGCAGTTCTTC
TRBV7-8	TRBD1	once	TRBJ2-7	CASSTWTGEDEQYF	TGTGCCAGCAGCACCTGGACAGGGGAGGACGAGCAGTACTTC
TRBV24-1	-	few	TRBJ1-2	CATSGGGDGPYTF	TGTGCCACCAGTGGGGGGGGCGATGGACCCTACACCTTC
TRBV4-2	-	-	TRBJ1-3	CASSQEGRSSGNTIYF	TGTGCCAGCAGCCAAGAGGGCCGATCATCTGGAAACACCATATATTTT
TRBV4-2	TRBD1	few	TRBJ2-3	CASSQGGQGGDTQYF	TGTGCCAGCAGCCAAGGTGGACAGGGTGGGGATACGCAGTATTTT
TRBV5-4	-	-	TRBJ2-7	CASSLVDRRMREQYF	TGTGCCAGCAGCTTGGTTGACCGAAGGATGCGCGAGCAGTACTTC
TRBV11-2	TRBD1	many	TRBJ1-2	CASRGTASNYGYTF	TGTGCCAGCAGGGGGACAGCCTCTAACTATGGCTACACCTTC
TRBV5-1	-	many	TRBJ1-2	CASSLGGVDSSYGYTF	TGCGCCAGCAGCTTGGGGGGGGTGGACAGCTCCTATGGCTACACCTTC
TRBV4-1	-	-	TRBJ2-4	CASSQYDIKNIQYF	TGCGCCAGCAGCCAATACGACATAAAAAACATTCAGTACTTC
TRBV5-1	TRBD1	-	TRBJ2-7	CASSLIPDRGNGQYF	TGCGCCAGCAGCTTGATCCCTGACAGGGGAAACGGGCAGTACTTC
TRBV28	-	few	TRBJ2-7	CASRARWEQYF	TGTGCCAGCAGGGCCCGCTGGGAGCAGTACTTC
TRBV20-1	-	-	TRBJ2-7	CSAAGGGSSYEQYF	TGCAGTGCAGCGGGTGGGGGAAGTTCCTACGAGCAGTACTTC
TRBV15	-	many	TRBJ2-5	CATSRVQETQYF	TGTGCCACCAGCAGAGTTCAAGAGACCCAGTACTTC
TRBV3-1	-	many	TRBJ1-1	CASSPRGRRAFF	TGTGCCAGCAGCCCCCGGGGCAGGAGGGCTTTCTTT
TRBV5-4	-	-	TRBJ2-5	CASGSGGASEETQYF	TGTGCCAGCGGCTCGGGGGGCGCATCTGAAGAGACCCAGTACTTC
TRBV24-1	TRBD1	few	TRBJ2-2	CATSDPGQPALNTGELFF	TGTGCCACCAGTGACCCGGGACAGCCAGCTCTAAACACCGGGGAGCTGTTTTTT
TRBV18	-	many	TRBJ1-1	CASSPPGALTEAFF	TGTGCCAGCTCACCACCCGGGGCCCTCACTGAAGCTTTCTTT
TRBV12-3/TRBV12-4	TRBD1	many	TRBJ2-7	CASGPTGGVYEQYF	TGTGCCAGCGGACCGACAGGGGGCGTATACGAGCAGTACTTC
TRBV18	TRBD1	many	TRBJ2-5	CASSPGQDLETQYF	TGTGCCAGCTCACCGGGACAGGATTTGGAGACCCAGTACTTC
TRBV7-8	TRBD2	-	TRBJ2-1	CASSPSGLAGVEQFF	TGTGCCAGCTCCCCTTCGGGACTAGCGGGGGTTGAGCAGTTCTTC
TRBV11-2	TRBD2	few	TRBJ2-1	CASSPSGGSTEQFF	TGTGCCAGCAGCCCTAGCGGGGGGTCCACTGAGCAGTTCTTC
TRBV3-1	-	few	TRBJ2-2	CASSQGPPMVGGARELFF	TGTGCCAGCAGCCAAGGGCCGCCGATGGTAGGCGGGGCGAGGGAGCTGTTTTTT